The source of this T cell receptor (beta chain) is a study of cytomegalovirus exposure and HLA in healthy donors. Findings and caveats of the study: Most sequenced TCRs were rare (though some public TCRs occurred in many donors). The CMV antigen specificity of a few CMV-associated chains was confirmed through in vitro analysis. According to the study, 160 or so TCR beta chains were cytomegalovirus-associated.

This CDR3 is built from 15 residues. CDR1 and CDR2 from the germline V gene are MNHEY and SMNVEV (reference sequence). The junction had 6 bases not matched to a gene; V was cut back by 5 bases and J by 6 bases. An approximately 130-subject validation cohort, separate from the approximately 690-subject first cohort, supplied the donors. Comment on this clone: The antigen is not known.

This table comes from immunoSEQ multiplex PCR, and its TCRdb copy is limited to in-frame clones, with some not included. The sample consists of roughly 280,000 clones, 65% to 90% of them appearing once. The chain has TRBV27 and TRBJ2-1; 11 nucleotides line up with TRBD2. The source material was PBMCs. This clonotype originated in a young woman in good health and CMV-seronegative. CDR3 loop: CASSLSGGAGNEQFF. CDR3 DNA: TGTGCCAGCAGTCTTAGCGGGGGGGCGGGCAATGAGCAGTTCTTC.